This TCR beta chain was obtained from a study of blood T cells in healthy people across ages. Total RNA was extracted at no less than 6 micrograms per sample. Broader study findings: The study could not conclusively compare naive and antigen-experienced cells, given its unsorted PBMCs. Versus aged donors, long-lived donors had higher diversity and more naive CD4+ cells.

With a J-beta primer mix and a sample-barcoded 5' primer, a second PCR ran about 6 to 11 cycles. Each cDNA molecule was tagged by a template-switch adaptor with 12 random nucleotides. Each CDR3 protein is one row after TCRdb ran MiXCR on the 5' RACE reads. This table holds 450,000 to 700,000 distinct CDR3 sequences, roughly 28% found once. This clonotype has just a few counts. No antigen is known for it. Germline CDR1 SGHRS, CDR2 YFSETQ. V shed 5 bases, J shed 6 bases, and the junction held 8 bases outside the gene matches. This CDR3 is built from 15 residues. The chain links TRBV5-1 to TRBJ2-3; 11 nucleotides align to TRBD2. This clonotype was obtained from a woman between 70 and 85 years old in good health. The sequenced material came from blood. The CDR3 is CASSFSGGAADTQYF. CDR3 nucleotides: TGCGCCAGCAGTTTTAGCGGGGGGGCGGCGGATACGCAGTATTTT.